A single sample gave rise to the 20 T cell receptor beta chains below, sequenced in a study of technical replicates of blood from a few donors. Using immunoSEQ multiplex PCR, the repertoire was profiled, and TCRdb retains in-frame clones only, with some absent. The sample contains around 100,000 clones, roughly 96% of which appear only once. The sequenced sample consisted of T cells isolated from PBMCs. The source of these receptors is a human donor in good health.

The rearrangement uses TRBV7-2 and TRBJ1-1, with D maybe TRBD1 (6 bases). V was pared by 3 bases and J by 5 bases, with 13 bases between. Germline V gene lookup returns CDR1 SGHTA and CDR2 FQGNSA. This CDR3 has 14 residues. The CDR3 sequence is CASSFSQGGTEAFF. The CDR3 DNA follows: TGTGCCAGCAGCTTCTCACAGGGAGGGACTGAAGCTTTCTTT.

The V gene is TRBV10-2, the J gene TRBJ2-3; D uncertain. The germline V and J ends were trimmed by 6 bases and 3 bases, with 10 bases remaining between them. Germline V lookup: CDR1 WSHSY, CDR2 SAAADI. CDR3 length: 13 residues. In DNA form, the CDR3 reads TGCGCCAGCAGCGCTCTTGAGACAGATACGCAGTATTTT. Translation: CASSALETDTQYF.

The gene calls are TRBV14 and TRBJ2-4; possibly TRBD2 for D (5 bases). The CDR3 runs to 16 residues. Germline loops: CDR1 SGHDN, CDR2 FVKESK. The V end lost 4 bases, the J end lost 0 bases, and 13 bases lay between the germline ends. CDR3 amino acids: CASSRGGRRAKNIQYF. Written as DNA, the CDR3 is TGTGCCAGCAGCCGAGGAGGCCGGCGAGCCAAAAACATTCAGTACTTC.

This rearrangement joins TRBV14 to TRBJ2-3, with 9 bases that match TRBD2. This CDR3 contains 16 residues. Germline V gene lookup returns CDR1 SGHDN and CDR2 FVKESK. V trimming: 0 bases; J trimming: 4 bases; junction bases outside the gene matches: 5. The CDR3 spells CASSQERTSVPDTQYF. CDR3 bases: TGTGCCAGCAGCCAAGAGCGGACTAGCGTCCCAGATACGCAGTATTTT.

The CDR3 DNA reads as TGTGCCAGTAGTATTTCGAACTTAGCCTACGAGCAGTACTTC. Residues: CASSISNLAYEQYF. The rearrangement joins TRBV19 to TRBJ2-7; unclear D gene. Germline CDR1 is LNHDA and CDR2 is SQIVND (reference sequence). This CDR3 has 14 amino acids. Trimming pared 3 bases from V and 2 bases from J, leaving 11 bases between.

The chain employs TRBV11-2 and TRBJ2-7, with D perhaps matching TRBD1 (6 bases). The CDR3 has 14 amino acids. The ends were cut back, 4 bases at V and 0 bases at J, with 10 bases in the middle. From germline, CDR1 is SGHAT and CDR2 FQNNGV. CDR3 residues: CASSYGTSSYEQYF. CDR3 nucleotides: TGTGCCAGCAGCTACGGGACAAGCTCCTACGAGCAGTACTTC. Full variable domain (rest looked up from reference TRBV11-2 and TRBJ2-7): EAGVAQSPRYKIIEKRQSVAFWCNPISGHATLYWYQQILGQGPKLLIQFQNNGVVDDSQLPKDRFSAERLKGVDSTLKIQPAKLEDSAVYLCASSYGTSSYEQYFGPGTRLTVT.

CDR3 protein: CASSYFRLGADTQYF. The DNA of the CDR3 is TGTGCCAGCAGTTACTTCCGACTAGGGGCGGATACGCAGTATTTT. V and J are TRBV6-6 and TRBJ2-3, with TRBD2 as a possible D gene (6 bases). V shed 1 base and J shed 6 bases, with 14 bases lying between them. The germline gives CDR1 MNHNY, CDR2 SVGAGI (reference sequence). The CDR3 contains 15 residues.

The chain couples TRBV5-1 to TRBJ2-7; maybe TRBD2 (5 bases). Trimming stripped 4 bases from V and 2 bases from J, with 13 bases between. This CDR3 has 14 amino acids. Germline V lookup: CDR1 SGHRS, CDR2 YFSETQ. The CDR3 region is CASSPGKNPYEQYF. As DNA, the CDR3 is TGCGCCAGCAGCCCCGGGAAAAACCCCTACGAGCAGTACTTC.

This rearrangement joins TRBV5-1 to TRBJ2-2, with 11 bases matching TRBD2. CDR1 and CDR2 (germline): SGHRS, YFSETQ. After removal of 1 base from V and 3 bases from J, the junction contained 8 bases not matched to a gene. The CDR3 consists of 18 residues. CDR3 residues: CASSLSLRTSGHTGELFF. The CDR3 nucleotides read TGCGCCAGCAGCTTGTCCCTTCGGACTAGCGGGCACACCGGGGAGCTGTTTTTT.

CDR3 region: CASSLPTGGSGGELFF. Written as DNA, the CDR3 is TGTGCCAGCAGCTTACCGACAGGGGGAAGTGGCGGGGAGCTGTTTTTT. The chain combines TRBV7-8 with TRBJ2-2, with 9 bases matching TRBD1. V was clipped by 2 bases and J by 7 bases; unmatched bases: 8. Germline V gene data show CDR1 as SGHVS and CDR2 as FQNEAQ. This CDR3 is built from 16 residues.

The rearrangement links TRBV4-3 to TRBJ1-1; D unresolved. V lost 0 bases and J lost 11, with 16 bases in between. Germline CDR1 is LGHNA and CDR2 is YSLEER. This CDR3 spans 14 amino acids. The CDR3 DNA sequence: TGCGCCAGCAGCCAAGATTTAGAGACAAAAAGGGCTTTCTTT. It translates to CASSQDLETKRAFF.

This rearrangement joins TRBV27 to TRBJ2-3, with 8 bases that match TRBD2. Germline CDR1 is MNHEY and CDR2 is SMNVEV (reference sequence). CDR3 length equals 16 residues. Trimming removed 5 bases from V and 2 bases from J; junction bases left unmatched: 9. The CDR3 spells CASSGPGLVATDTQYF. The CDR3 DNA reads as TGTGCCAGCAGTGGACCGGGACTAGTGGCCACAGATACGCAGTATTTT.

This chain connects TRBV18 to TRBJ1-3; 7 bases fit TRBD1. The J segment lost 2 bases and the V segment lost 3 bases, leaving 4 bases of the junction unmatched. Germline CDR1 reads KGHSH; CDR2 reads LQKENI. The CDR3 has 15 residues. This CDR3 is CASSPQQGTGNTIYF. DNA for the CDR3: TGTGCCAGCTCACCTCAACAGGGGACTGGAAACACCATATATTTT.

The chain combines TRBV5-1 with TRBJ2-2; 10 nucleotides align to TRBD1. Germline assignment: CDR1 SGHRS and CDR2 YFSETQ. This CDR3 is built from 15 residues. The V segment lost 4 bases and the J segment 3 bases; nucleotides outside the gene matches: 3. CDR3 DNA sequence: TGCGCCAGCAGCCGGGACAGGGGTTACACCGGGGAGCTGTTTTTT. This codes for CASSRDRGYTGELFF.

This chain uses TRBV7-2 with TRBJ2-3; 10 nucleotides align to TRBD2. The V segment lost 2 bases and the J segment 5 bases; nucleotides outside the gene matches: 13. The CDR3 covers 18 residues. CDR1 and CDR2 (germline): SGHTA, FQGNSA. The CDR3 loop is CASSLPGKLAGVIDTQYF. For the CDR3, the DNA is TGTGCCAGCAGCTTACCGGGGAAGCTAGCGGGAGTAATAGATACGCAGTATTTT.

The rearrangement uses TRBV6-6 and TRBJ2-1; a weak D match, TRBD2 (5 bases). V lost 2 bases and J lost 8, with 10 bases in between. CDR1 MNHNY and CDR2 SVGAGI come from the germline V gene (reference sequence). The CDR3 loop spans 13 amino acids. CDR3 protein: CASSYLALHEQFF. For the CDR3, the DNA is TGTGCCAGCAGTTACCTAGCACTCCATGAGCAGTTCTTC.

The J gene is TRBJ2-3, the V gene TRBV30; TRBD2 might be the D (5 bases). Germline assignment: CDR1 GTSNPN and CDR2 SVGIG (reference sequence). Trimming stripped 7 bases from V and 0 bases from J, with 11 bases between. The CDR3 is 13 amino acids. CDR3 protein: CAFSAGSTDTQYF. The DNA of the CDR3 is TGTGCCTTTTCCGCGGGTAGCACAGATACGCAGTATTTT.

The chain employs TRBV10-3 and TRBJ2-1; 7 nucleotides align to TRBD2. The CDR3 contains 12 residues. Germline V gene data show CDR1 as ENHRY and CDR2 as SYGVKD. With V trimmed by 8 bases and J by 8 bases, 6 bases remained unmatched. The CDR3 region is CAIAGVSDEQFF. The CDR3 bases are TGTGCCATCGCGGGAGTCAGTGATGAGCAGTTCTTC.

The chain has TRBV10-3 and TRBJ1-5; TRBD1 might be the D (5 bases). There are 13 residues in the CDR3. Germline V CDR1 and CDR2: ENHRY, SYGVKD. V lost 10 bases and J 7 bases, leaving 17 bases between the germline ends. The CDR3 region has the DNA TGTGCCACCGACCCTCGGGGGATACAGCCCCAGCATTTT. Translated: CATDPRGIQPQHF.

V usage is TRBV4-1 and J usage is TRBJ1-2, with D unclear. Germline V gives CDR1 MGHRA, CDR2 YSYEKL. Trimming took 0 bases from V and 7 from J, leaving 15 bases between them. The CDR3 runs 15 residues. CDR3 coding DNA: TGCGCCAGCAGCCAAGATCTATCCATTCCAACTGGCTACACCTTC. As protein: CASSQDLSIPTGYTF.